This entry lists 23 T cell receptor beta chains sequenced from one sample in a study of T cells in localized non-small cell lung cancer. Assay: immunoSEQ multiplex PCR; the TCRdb copy retains only in-frame clones and omits some. This sample has roughly 4,400 clones, with around 30% found just once. Sequenced material: lung tumor tissue, taken before any cancer treatment. The source is a male donor at least 60 years old with stage III lung adenocarcinoma.

This clone was seen more than once but under ten times. The gene calls are TRBV18 and TRBJ1-4; the match to TRBD1 covers 7 bases. Per the germline V gene, CDR1 is KGHSH and CDR2 is LQKENI. The length of the CDR3 is 15 residues. J lost 5 bases, V lost 0 bases, and 3 bases had no gene match. Written as DNA, the CDR3 is TGTGCCAGCTCACCACCGACAGGGAACAATGAAAAACTGTTTTTT. Encoded protein: CASSPPTGNNEKLFF.

The rearrangement joins TRBV6-7 to TRBJ1-2, with D possibly being TRBD1 (5 bases). TRBV6-7 is treated as an ORF (open reading frame) with a function not yet certain. The CDR3 runs to 13 residues. Trimming pared 6 bases from V and 4 bases from J, leaving 12 bases between. The CDR3 DNA reads as TGTGCCAGCAGGGCCGACAGAGGCTATGGCTACACCTTC. As protein: CASRADRGYGYTF.

This clone showed up just a few times. The J gene is TRBJ2-2, the V gene TRBV19, with 10 nucleotides matching TRBD1. There are 16 residues in the CDR3. The germline V gene has CDR1 LNHDA and CDR2 SQIVND (reference sequence). J gave up 1 base and V 5 bases, and 4 bases lay outside the gene matches. CDR3 DNA sequence: TGTGCCAGTAGTCGACGGACAGGGGGGAACACCGGGGAGCTGTTTTTT. Its protein is CASSRRTGGNTGELFF.

In its sample, this clone was seen once. This chain uses TRBV29-1 with TRBJ2-6, with 8 bases identical to TRBD1. With 6 bases clipped from V and 4 bases from J, the junction kept 5 bases outside the gene matches. Germline loops: CDR1 SQVTM, CDR2 ANQGSEA. There are 14 residues in the CDR3. The CDR3 here is CSVADRVGANVLTF. The CDR3 DNA reads as TGCAGCGTGGCGGACAGGGTAGGGGCCAACGTCCTGACTTTC. Supplemented by reference TRBV29-1 and TRBJ2-6, the full variable domain reads SAVISQKPSRDICQRGTSLTIQCQVDSQVTMMFWYRQQPGQSLTLIATANQGSEATYESGFVIDKFPISRPNLTFSTLTVSNMSPEDSSIYLCSVADRVGANVLTFGAGSRLTVL.

The chain has TRBV1 and TRBJ2-6; TRBD2 is the table's D call and was not checked against the DNA. TRBV1 is recorded as a pseudogene. This CDR3 contains 18 residues. The CDR3 nucleotides read TGCGCCAGCAGCCAAGGAGAAGCGGGAGGGCCCGGGGCCAACGTCCTGACTTTC. Its protein product is CASSQGEAGGPGANVLTF.

The chain combines TRBV18 with TRBJ2-1; tentatively, D is TRBD2 (6 bases). This CDR3 region has 15 residues. The V gene lost 3 bases and the J gene lost 1 base, with 10 bases spanning the gap. Germline V gene lookup returns CDR1 KGHSH and CDR2 LQKENI. Here the CDR3 reads CASSPLAASYNEQFF. The CDR3 DNA sequence: TGTGCCAGCTCACCTTTAGCGGCGTCCTACAATGAGCAGTTCTTC. The complete variable domain, with remaining parts taken from reference TRBV18 and TRBJ2-1, reads NAGVMQNPRHLVRRRGQEARLRCSPMKGHSHVYWYRQLPEEGLKFMVYLQKENIIDESGMPKERFSAEFPKEGPSILRIQQVVRGDSAAYFCASSPLAASYNEQFFGPGTRLTVL.

J is TRBJ2-7 and V is TRBV11-3, with TRBD2 matching over 12 bases. Germline V gene data show CDR1 as SGHNT and CDR2 as YENEEA. Trimming took 5 bases from V and 2 from J; bases not matched to a gene: 4. There are 15 residues in the CDR3. CDR3 in amino acids: CASSPRLAGAYEQYF. The CDR3 DNA reads TGTGCCAGCAGCCCACGACTAGCGGGGGCCTACGAGCAGTACTTC.

This clone turned up a few times. The CDR3 coding sequence is TGTGCCAGCAGCCCGGAGAGCTCCTACAATGAGCAGTTCTTC. Residues: CASSPESSYNEQFF. The chain has TRBV11-3 and TRBJ2-1; D gene ambiguous. This CDR3 is 14 amino acids long. V was pared by 5 bases and J by 0 bases, with 8 bases between. Germline lookup yields CDR1 SGHNT and CDR2 YENEEA.

The chain is built from TRBV14 and TRBJ1-3, with 7 positions matching TRBD1. Germline V CDR1 and CDR2: SGHDN, FVKESK. V shed 6 bases and J 4 bases; nucleotides not matched to a gene: 6. There are 14 residues in the CDR3. In DNA form, the CDR3 reads TGTGCCAGCAGAGCGACAGGGACCGGAAACACCATATATTTT. Protein: CASRATGTGNTIYF.

V is TRBV28 and J is TRBJ1-1; D unclear. CDR1 and CDR2 from the germline V gene are MDHEN and SYDVKM. The V end was cut by 6 bases, the J end by 5 bases, with 16 bases between. The CDR3 loop spans 14 amino acids. The DNA for the CDR3 is TGTGCCAGCAGACGACCGCCCGAGGGTACTGAAGCTTTCTTT. This encodes CASRRPPEGTEAFF.

This clone appeared a few times. The rearrangement joins TRBV6-8 to TRBJ1-4; 9 bases align to TRBD1. The CDR3 covers 16 residues. J was trimmed by 8 bases and V by 6 bases; bases with no gene match: 13. CDR1 and CDR2 (germline): MNHGY, SAAAGT. The CDR3 loop reads CASRSPQGAEKEKLFF. For the CDR3, the DNA is TGTGCCAGCAGAAGCCCACAGGGGGCGGAGAAGGAAAAACTGTTTTTT.

The J gene is TRBJ2-1, the V gene TRBV7-1, with D possibly being TRBD2 (5 bases). TRBV7-1 has ORF status, its function being uncertain. The CDR3 spans 13 residues. V gave up 5 bases and J gave up 5 bases, with 10 bases separating them. CDR3: CASSQERDNEQFF. CDR3 coding DNA: TGTGCCAGCAGCCAAGAGAGGGACAATGAGCAGTTCTTC.

This clone appeared a few times. The gene calls are TRBV6-8 and TRBJ1-2; 7 bases fit TRBD1. The CDR3 covers 14 residues. Germline CDR1 reads MNHGY; CDR2 reads SAAAGT. V shed 4 bases and J 5 bases; nucleotides not matched to a gene: 7. As DNA, the CDR3 is TGTGCCAGCAGTTTAGGACAGGCATCTTATGGCTACACCTTC. Translated: CASSLGQASYGYTF.

This chain links TRBV19 with TRBJ2-2, with D possibly TRBD2 on 6 matching bases. The CDR3 loop spans 15 amino acids. Germline-derived CDR1 and CDR2 are LNHDA and SQIVND (reference sequence). Trimming took 1 base from V and 4 from J, leaving 10 bases between them. CDR3 region: CASSIGLGGTGELFF. The CDR3 nucleotides are TGTGCCAGTAGTATAGGATTGGGGGGCACCGGGGAGCTGTTTTTT.

This clone was counted between two and nine times. The chain employs TRBV18 and TRBJ2-3; D gene ambiguous. Per germline, CDR1 KGHSH and CDR2 LQKENI. V lost 3 bases to trimming and J lost 6 bases, with 7 bases between them. The CDR3 covers 12 residues. The CDR3 here is CASSPSADTQYF. CDR3 coding DNA: TGTGCCAGCTCACCTTCGGCGGATACGCAGTATTTT.

The chain couples TRBV9 to TRBJ2-2, with D uncertain. The CDR3 is 13 amino acids. V lost 3 bases, J lost 7 bases, and 10 bases lay in between. Germline V gene sequence: CDR1 SGDLS, CDR2 YYNGEE. DNA of the CDR3: TGTGCCAGCAGCGCCCCAGGTTACGGGGAGCTGTTTTTT. It encodes CASSAPGYGELFF.

This clone appeared a few times. The chain combines TRBV6-8 with TRBJ1-1; D is perhaps TRBD1 (5 bases). Germline values: CDR1 MNHGY, CDR2 SAAAGT. This CDR3 has 15 amino acids. Trimming removed 10 bases at V and 6 bases at J, with 24 bases between. CDR3 in DNA: TGTGCCAACAAGCCACCGTCGGGGCGCGGTTCTGAAGCTTTCTTT. The encoded protein is CANKPPSGRGSEAFF.

This chain joins TRBV5-1 and TRBJ1-4; D not resolved. Looked up from germline, CDR1 is SGHRS and CDR2 is YFSETQ. Trimming cost V 5 bases and J 0 bases, with 8 bases left between them. This CDR3 is built from 14 residues. This CDR3 is CASRREATNEKLFF. The CDR3 DNA is TGCGCCAGCAGGAGGGAGGCAACTAATGAAAAACTGTTTTTT. Full variable domain (missing parts from reference TRBV5-1 and TRBJ1-4): KAGVTQTPRYLIKTRGQQVTLSCSPISGHRSVSWYQQTPGQGLQFLFEYFSETQRNKGNFPGRFSGRQFSNSRSEMNVSTLELGDSALYLCASRREATNEKLFFGSGTQLSVL.

This clone was seen at least ten times. V and J are TRBV9 and TRBJ2-2, with D hard to call. Germline CDR1 and CDR2: SGDLS and YYNGEE. The CDR3 length is 16 residues. With 0 bases removed from V and 1 base from J, the gap between germline ends came to 10 bases. The chain's CDR3 is CASSVEVTLNTGELFF. CDR3 in DNA: TGTGCCAGCAGCGTAGAAGTGACCCTGAACACCGGGGAGCTGTTTTTT.

This chain joins TRBV15 and TRBJ2-2; D possibly uses TRBD1 or TRBD2 (5 bases each). This CDR3 spans 16 amino acids. Germline lookup yields CDR1 LNHNV and CDR2 YYDKDF (reference sequence). V was shortened by 5 bases and J by 2 bases, with 15 bases between the two germline ends. The CDR3 DNA reads TGTGCCACCAGCCGGATACGGGGCTTTAACACCGGGGAGCTGTTTTTT. Translation gives CATSRIRGFNTGELFF.

Here the CDR3 DNA reads TGTGCCAGCTCACAAAAGGCTCCCGGTGTGACAGGTACGCCTTCCTACGAGCAGTACTTC. It yields the protein CASSQKAPGVTGTPSYEQYF. The chain recombines TRBV18 with TRBJ2-7, with a tentative D call TRBD1 (6 bases). With 4 bases removed from V and 1 base from J, the gap between germline ends came to 29 bases. The CDR3 length is 20 residues. Germline assignment: CDR1 KGHSH and CDR2 LQKENI.

The chain employs TRBV11-3 and TRBJ1-1; D might be TRBD1 (6 bases). V lost 5 bases, J lost 1 base, and 14 bases lay in between. The CDR3 has 15 residues. The germline V gene has CDR1 SGHNT and CDR2 YENEEA. CDR3: CASSGTQGWNTEAFF. CDR3 nucleotides: TGTGCCAGCAGCGGGACACAGGGTTGGAACACTGAAGCTTTCTTT.

This clone was seen more than once but under ten times. V and J are TRBV6-8 and TRBJ2-3; the D gene could be TRBD1 or TRBD2 (5 bases each). Germline V lookup: CDR1 MNHGY, CDR2 SAAAGT. The CDR3 sequence is 16 residues long. V lost 5 bases and J lost 3, with 18 bases in between. The CDR3 spells CASSPDFGTQTDTQYF. CDR3 in DNA: TGTGCCAGCAGTCCGGACTTCGGGACGCAAACAGATACGCAGTATTTT.